Included here is one T cell receptor beta chain sequence, with context. A deep-level run was used for the assay. Original processing notes: ImmunoSEQ gave junction-only sequences without quality scores, so filtering differed. Only in-frame clones appear in the TCRdb table, and some are missing; sequencing was by immunoSEQ multiplex PCR. The V and J calls and clone size come from that table; D and trimming were worked out from the DNA. The sample shows some 2,000,000 clones, nearly 97% of them seen only once. This CDR3 has 17 amino acids. V dropped 2 bases and J dropped 4; count of bases not matched to a gene: 6. Germline V gives CDR1 SEHNR, CDR2 FQNEAQ (reference sequence). These data are taken from a study of shared clonotypes between healthy human individuals. CD45RA+ naive and CD45RA-negative memory subsets were separated from CD4+ cells.

The sequence derives from a man aged 18 to 35 in good health. The chain combines TRBV7-9 with TRBJ2-2, with 11 bases fitting TRBD1. Sequencing was done on a sample of naive CD4+ T cells sorted from blood. Subset of the sample: CD45RA+ positively selected. CDR3 region: CASSLLGQGALTGELFF. Here the CDR3 DNA reads TGTGCCAGCAGCTTACTCGGACAGGGGGCCCTCACCGGGGAGCTGTTTTTT.